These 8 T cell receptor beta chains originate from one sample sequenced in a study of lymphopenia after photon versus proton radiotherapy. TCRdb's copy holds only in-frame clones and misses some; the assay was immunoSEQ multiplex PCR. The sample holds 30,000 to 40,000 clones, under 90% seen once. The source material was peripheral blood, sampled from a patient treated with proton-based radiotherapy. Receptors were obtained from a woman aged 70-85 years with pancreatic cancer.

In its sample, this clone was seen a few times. The CDR3 DNA sequence: TGTGCCACCAGCAGAGAAATTGGACAGATTAACACCGGGGAGCTGTTTTTT. Protein: CATSREIGQINTGELFF. The rearrangement uses TRBV15 and TRBJ2-2; D might be TRBD1 (6 bases). Trimming stripped 0 bases from V and 2 bases from J, with 13 bases between. Germline lookup yields CDR1 LNHNV and CDR2 YYDKDF (reference sequence). The CDR3 covers 17 residues.

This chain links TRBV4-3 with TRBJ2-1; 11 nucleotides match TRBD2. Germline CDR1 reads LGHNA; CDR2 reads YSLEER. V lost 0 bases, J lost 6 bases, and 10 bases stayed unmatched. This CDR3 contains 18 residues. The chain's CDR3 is CASSQDSLGTSGFNEQFF. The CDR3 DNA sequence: TGCGCCAGCAGCCAAGACTCCCTAGGGACTAGCGGCTTCAATGAGCAGTTCTTC.

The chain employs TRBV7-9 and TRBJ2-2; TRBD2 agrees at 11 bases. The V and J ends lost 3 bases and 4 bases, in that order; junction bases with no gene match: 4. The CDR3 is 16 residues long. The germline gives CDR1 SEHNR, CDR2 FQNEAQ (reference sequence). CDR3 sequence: CASSLPTSGSTGELFF. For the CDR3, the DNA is TGTGCCAGCAGCTTGCCCACTAGCGGGAGCACCGGGGAGCTGTTTTTT.

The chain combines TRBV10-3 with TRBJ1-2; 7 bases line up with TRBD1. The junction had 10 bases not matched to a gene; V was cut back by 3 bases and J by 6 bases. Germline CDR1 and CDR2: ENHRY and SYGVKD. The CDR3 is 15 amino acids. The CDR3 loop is CAISDSGQGVDGYTF. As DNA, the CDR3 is TGTGCCATCAGTGATTCGGGGCAGGGGGTAGATGGCTACACCTTC.

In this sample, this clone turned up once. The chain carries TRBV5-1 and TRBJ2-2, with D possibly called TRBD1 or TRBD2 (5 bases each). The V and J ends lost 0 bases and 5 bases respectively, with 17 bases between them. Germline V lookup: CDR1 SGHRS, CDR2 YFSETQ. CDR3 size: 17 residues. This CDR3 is CASSLALLGVRTGELFF. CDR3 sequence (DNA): TGCGCCAGCAGCTTGGCCTTATTGGGGGTGCGAACCGGGGAGCTGTTTTTT.

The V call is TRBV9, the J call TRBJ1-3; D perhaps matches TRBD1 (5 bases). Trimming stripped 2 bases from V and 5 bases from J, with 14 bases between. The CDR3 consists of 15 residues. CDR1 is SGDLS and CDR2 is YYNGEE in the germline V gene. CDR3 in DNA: TGTGCCAGCAGCGTCGAAGGGGATAGGAGAAACACCATATATTTT. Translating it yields CASSVEGDRRNTIYF. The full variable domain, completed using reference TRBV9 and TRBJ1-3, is DSGVTQTPKHLITATGQRVTLRCSPRSGDLSVYWYQQSLDQGLQFLIQYYNGEERAKGNILERFSAQQFPDLHSELNLSSLELGDSALYFCASSVEGDRRNTIYFGEGSWLTVV.

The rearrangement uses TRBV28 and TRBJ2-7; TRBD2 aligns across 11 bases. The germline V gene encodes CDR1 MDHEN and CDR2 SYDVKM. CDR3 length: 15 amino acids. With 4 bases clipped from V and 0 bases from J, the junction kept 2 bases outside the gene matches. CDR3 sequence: CASSSTSGSSYEQYF. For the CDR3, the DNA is TGTGCCAGCAGTTCCACTAGCGGGAGCTCCTACGAGCAGTACTTC. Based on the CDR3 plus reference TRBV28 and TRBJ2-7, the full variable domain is DVKVTQSSRYLVKRTGEKVFLECVQDMDHENMFWYRQDPGLGLRLIYFSYDVKMKEKGDIPEGYSVSREKKERFSLILESASTNQTSMYLCASSSTSGSSYEQYFGPGTRLTVT.

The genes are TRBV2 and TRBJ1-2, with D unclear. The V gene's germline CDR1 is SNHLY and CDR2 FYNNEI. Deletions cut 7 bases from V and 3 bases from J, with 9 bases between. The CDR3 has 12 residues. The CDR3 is CASKSSYYGYTF. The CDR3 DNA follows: TGTGCCAGCAAAAGCTCTTACTATGGCTACACCTTC.